A selection of T cell receptor beta chains follows, all from one sample in a study of OX40 agonist ivuxolimab in advanced cancers. Sequencing used immunoSEQ multiplex PCR; TCRdb keeps in-frame clones, though not all of them. The sample consists of 6,500 to 9,000 clones, about 69% of them appearing once. Sequencing was performed on CD4+ or CD8+ T cells sorted from blood, taken in a trial of the OX40 agonist ivuxolimab. The origin of the receptors is an adult with an advanced solid tumor such as melanoma, head and neck, liver or kidney cancer. CDR3s include the opening cysteine and the closing phenylalanine or tryptophan. Each record gives: D gene, V gene, CDR3 length, J gene, CDR3 protein. The D gene is left open where the match is weak.

>.|TRBV19|17|TRBJ1-5
CASSGGQGMALYQPQHF
>TRBD1|TRBV27|15|TRBJ2-1
CASNGQGAFYNEQFF
>.|TRBV7-2|14|TRBJ2-5
CASSLAMRQETQYF
>.|TRBV4-1|13|TRBJ2-1
CASSPYTGVEQFF
>TRBD1|TRBV7-6|14|TRBJ1-3
CASSSGTGRYTIYF
>.|TRBV4-3|13|TRBJ2-1
CASSQLHNNEQFF
>TRBD1|TRBV2|15|TRBJ1-5
CASREWDSSNQPQHF
>TRBD2|TRBV2|15|TRBJ2-7
CASSQTSRLSYEQYF
>TRBD2|TRBV4-1|15|TRBJ2-1
CASSLRLAGNNEQFF
>TRBD2|TRBV27|16|TRBJ2-3
CASSPIRAGGSDTQYF
>.|TRBV6-4|15|TRBJ2-1
CASSAPVSSPGEQFF
>.|TRBV27|13|TRBJ1-2
CASSPAGARGYTF
>TRBD1|TRBV7-8|15|TRBJ1-2
CASSPGQVDFYGYTF